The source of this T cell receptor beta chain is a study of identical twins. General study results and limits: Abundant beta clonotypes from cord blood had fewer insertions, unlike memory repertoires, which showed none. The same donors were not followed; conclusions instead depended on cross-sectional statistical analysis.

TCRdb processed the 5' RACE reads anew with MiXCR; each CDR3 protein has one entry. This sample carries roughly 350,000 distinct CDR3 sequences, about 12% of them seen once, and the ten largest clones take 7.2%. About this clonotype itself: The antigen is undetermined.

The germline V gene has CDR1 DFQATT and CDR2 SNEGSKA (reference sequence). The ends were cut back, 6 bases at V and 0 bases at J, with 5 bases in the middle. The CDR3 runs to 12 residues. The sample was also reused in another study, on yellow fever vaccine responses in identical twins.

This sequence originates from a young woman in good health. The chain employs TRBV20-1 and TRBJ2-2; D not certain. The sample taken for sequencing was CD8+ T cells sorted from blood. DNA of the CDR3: TGCAGTGCCACACCGAACACCGGGGAGCTGTTTTTT. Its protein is CSATPNTGELFF.